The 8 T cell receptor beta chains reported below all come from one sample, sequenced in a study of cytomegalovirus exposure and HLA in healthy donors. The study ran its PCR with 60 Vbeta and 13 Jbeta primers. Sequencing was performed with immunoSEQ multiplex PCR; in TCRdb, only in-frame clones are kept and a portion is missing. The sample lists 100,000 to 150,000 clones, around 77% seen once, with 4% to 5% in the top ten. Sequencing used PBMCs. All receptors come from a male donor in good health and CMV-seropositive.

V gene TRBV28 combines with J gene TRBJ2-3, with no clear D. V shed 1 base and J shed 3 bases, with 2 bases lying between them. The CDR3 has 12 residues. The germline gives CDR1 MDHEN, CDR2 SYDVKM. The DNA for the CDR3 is TGTGCCAGCAGTTTATTAACAGATACGCAGTATTTT. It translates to CASSLLTDTQYF. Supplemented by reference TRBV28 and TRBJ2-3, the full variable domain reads DVKVTQSSRYLVKRTGEKVFLECVQDMDHENMFWYRQDPGLGLRLIYFSYDVKMKEKGDIPEGYSVSREKKERFSLILESASTNQTSMYLCASSLLTDTQYFGPGTRLTVL.

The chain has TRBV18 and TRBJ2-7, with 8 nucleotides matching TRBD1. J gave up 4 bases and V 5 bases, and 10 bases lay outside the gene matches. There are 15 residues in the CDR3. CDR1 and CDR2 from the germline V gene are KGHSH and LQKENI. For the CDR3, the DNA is TGTGCCAGCTCAGACCAGGGGGCATCAGCTTACGAGCAGTACTTC. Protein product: CASSDQGASAYEQYF.

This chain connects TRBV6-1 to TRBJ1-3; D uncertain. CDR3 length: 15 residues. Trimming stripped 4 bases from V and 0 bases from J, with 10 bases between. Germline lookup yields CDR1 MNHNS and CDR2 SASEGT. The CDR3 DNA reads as TGTGCCAGCAGTGGTGCGGCCGCCTCTGGAAACACCATATATTTT. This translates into CASSGAAASGNTIYF.

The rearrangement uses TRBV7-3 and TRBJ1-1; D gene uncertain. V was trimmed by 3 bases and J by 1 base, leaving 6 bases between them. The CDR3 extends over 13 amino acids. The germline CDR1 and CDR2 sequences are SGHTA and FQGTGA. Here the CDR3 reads CASSFSWNTEAFF. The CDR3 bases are TGTGCCAGCAGCTTTAGTTGGAACACTGAAGCTTTCTTT.

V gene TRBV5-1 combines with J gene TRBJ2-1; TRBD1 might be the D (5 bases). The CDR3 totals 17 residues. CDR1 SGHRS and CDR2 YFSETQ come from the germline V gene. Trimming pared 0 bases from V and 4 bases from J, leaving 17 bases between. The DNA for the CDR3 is TGCGCCAGCAGCTTGGTTCGACAGCCCGACCGTTACAATGAGCAGTTCTTC. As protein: CASSLVRQPDRYNEQFF. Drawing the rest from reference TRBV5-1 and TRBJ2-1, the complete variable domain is KAGVTQTPRYLIKTRGQQVTLSCSPISGHRSVSWYQQTPGQGLQFLFEYFSETQRNKGNFPGRFSGRQFSNSRSEMNVSTLELGDSALYLCASSLVRQPDRYNEQFFGPGTRLTVL.

The CDR3 sequence: CASSLAFGSSGNTIYF. The CDR3 DNA sequence: TGTGCCAGCAGCTTAGCGTTTGGGAGCTCTGGAAACACCATATATTTT. The chain employs TRBV7-9 and TRBJ1-3; D remains unclear. CDR1 and CDR2 from the germline V gene are SEHNR and FQNEAQ (reference sequence). V was trimmed by 0 bases and J by 0 bases, leaving 9 bases between them. This CDR3 region has 16 residues. The full variable domain, its missing parts supplied by reference TRBV7-9 and TRBJ1-3, is DTGVSQNPRHKITKRGQNVTFRCDPISEHNRLYWYRQTLGQGPEFLTYFQNEAQLEKSRLLSDRFSAERPKGSFSTLEIQRTEQGDSAMYLCASSLAFGSSGNTIYFGEGSWLTVV.

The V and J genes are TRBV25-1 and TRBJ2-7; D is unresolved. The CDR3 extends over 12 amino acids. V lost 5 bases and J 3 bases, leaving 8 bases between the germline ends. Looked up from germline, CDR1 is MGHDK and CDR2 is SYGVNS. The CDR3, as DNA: TGTGCCAGCAGTATAAGAGGCTACGAGCAGTACTTC. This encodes CASSIRGYEQYF.

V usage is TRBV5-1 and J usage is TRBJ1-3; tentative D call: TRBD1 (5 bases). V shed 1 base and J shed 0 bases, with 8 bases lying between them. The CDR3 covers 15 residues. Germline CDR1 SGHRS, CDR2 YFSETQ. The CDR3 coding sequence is TGCGCCAGCAGCTTGTCGGGGGTCTCTGGAAACACCATATATTTT. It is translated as CASSLSGVSGNTIYF.